Listed below are T cell receptor beta chains from one sample, sequenced in a study of T cells in Graves' hyperthyroidism and ophthalmopathy. TCRdb itself ran the multiplex PCR reads through MiXCR, one entry per CDR3 protein. The table records about 350,000 distinct CDR3 sequences, roughly 18% of them present only once. Sequenced input: blood. All receptors derive from a woman in her forties with Graves' ophthalmopathy. CDR3s include the opening cysteine and the closing phenylalanine or tryptophan. The D gene is left open where the match is weak. A clone size is listed for some rows: how often the clone was seen (once, few, many), or a class if it is expanded.

D gene	J gene	V gene	clone size	CDR3 protein	CDR3 DNA
-	TRBJ1-5	TRBV15	many	CATSRKQGSQPQHF	TGTGCCACCAGCAGAAAACAGGGAAGTCAGCCCCAGCATTTT
-	TRBJ2-7	TRBV28	many	CASSLRFSYEQYF	TGTGCCAGCAGTTTGAGATTCTCCTACGAGCAGTACTTC
TRBD1	TRBJ1-1	TRBV6-1	many	CASRISSGQGVTEAFF	TGTGCCAGCAGAATAAGTTCAGGACAGGGGGTAACTGAAGCTTTCTTT
-	TRBJ1-1	TRBV11-2	many	CASSLTRQVEAFF	TGTGCCAGCAGTTTGACGCGGCAGGTGGAAGCTTTCTTT
-	TRBJ2-5	TRBV6-1	many	CASSPSGQETQYF	TGTGCCAGCAGCCCCAGCGGGCAAGAGACCCAGTACTTC
-	TRBJ2-2	TRBV29-1	many	CSVENPNTGELFF	TGCAGCGTTGAAAACCCGAACACCGGGGAGCTGTTTTTT
-	TRBJ1-1	TRBV5-6	many	CASSFRQLVRTENTEAFF	TGTGCCAGCAGCTTCCGACAGCTGGTGAGAACTGAAAACACTGAAGCTTTCTTT
-	TRBJ1-5	TRBV4-2	many	CASSQDFGSEPQHF	TGTGCCAGCAGCCAAGATTTTGGATCGGAGCCCCAGCATTTT
-	TRBJ2-5	TRBV4-1	many	CASSQDGEEGETQYF	TGCGCCAGCAGCCAAGATGGGGAGGAAGGAGAGACCCAGTACTTC
-	TRBJ2-2	TRBV10-3	many	CAIRQTDTNTGELFF	TGTGCCATACGACAGACCGATACGAACACCGGGGAGCTGTTTTTT
-	TRBJ2-7	TRBV6-5	many	CASSHSRAPRWEQYF	TGTGCCAGCAGTCACTCCCGGGCCCCGCGGTGGGAGCAGTACTTC
-	TRBJ2-5	TRBV7-9	many	CASSLRQREETQYF	TGTGCCAGCAGCCTAAGGCAAAGGGAGGAGACCCAGTACTTC
-	TRBJ2-7	TRBV28	-	CASSPPGLLFF	TGTGCCAGCAGCCCTCCCGGGCTCCTCTTCTTC
-	TRBJ2-5	TRBV11-1	-	CASSLGSWRQETQYF	TGTGCCAGCAGCTTAGGGTCGTGGAGACAAGAGACCCAGTACTTC
TRBD1	TRBJ2-7	TRBV12-3/TRBV12-4	few	CASRGQGLDEQYF	TGTGCCAGCAGGGGACAGGGTTTGGACGAGCAGTACTTC
TRBD2	TRBJ2-5	TRBV15	-	CATSSRRTSVEETQYF	TGTGCCACCAGCTCTAGACGGACTAGCGTAGAAGAGACCCAGTACTTC
-	TRBJ1-1	TRBV12-5	many	CASGTRVNTEAFF	TGTGCTAGTGGTACTCGGGTGAACACTGAAGCTTTCTTT
TRBD1	TRBJ1-2	TRBV7-6	many	CASSPGTGINYGYTF	TGTGCCAGCAGCCCAGGGACAGGGATTAACTATGGCTACACCTTC
-	TRBJ2-2	TRBV7-3	many	CASSSRRTEELSF	TGTGCCAGCAGCTCCCGAAGGACCGAGGAGCTGTCTTTT
TRBD2	TRBJ2-2	TRBV20-1	many	CSASGRALGELFF	TGCAGTGCTAGCGGGAGGGCTTTAGGGGAGCTGTTTTTT
-	TRBJ1-6	TRBV12-3/TRBV12-4	few	CASRSQGYYSPLHF	TGTGCCAGCAGGTCACAGGGATATTATTCACCCCTCCACTTT
-	TRBJ2-7	TRBV7-2	many	CASSRFKSPYEQYF	TGTGCCAGCAGCCGTTTCAAGAGCCCCTACGAGCAGTACTTC
TRBD1	TRBJ1-1	TRBV7-2	many	CASSSVDREMAFF	TGTGCCAGCAGCTCCGTCGACAGGGAGATGGCTTTCTTT
TRBD2	TRBJ2-7	TRBV12-3/TRBV12-4	many	CASRNLAGSYEQYF	TGTGCCAGCAGAAATCTAGCGGGGAGCTACGAGCAGTACTTC
-	TRBJ1-6	TRBV14	many	CASSLQGRSPLHF	TGTGCCAGCAGCCTTCAGGGGCGTTCACCCCTCCACTTT
-	TRBJ1-6	TRBV19	many	CASKVRGSSPLHF	TGTGCCAGTAAGGTCCGAGGGAGTTCACCCCTCCACTTT
TRBD1	TRBJ2-3	TRBV27	many	CASSWNPTTGTGDTDTQYF	TGTGCCAGCAGTTGGAACCCTACCACCGGGACAGGAGACACAGATACGCAGTATTTT
-	TRBJ2-5	TRBV5-5	few	CASSFLGGRGQETQYF	TGTGCCAGCAGCTTCCTAGGGGGGCGAGGCCAAGAGACCCAGTACTTC
-	TRBJ1-2	TRBV27	many	CASSPRGGHGYTF	TGTGCCAGCTCCCCCAGGGGAGGCCATGGCTACACCTTC
TRBD1	TRBJ1-2	TRBV5-1	many	CASSRGQGMSPYGYTF	TGCGCCAGCAGCAGAGGACAGGGAATGTCTCCCTATGGCTACACCTTC
-	TRBJ1-2	TRBV6-1	-	CASTDRGGGGYTF	TGTGCCAGCACCGACCGGGGAGGGGGAGGCTACACCTTC
TRBD1	TRBJ1-1	TRBV5-1	many	CASSLNRGTEAFF	TGCGCCAGCAGCTTGAACAGGGGCACTGAAGCTTTCTTT
TRBD2	TRBJ2-5	TRBV28	-	CASSFGGRLETQYF	TGTGCCAGCAGTTTTGGCGGGAGACTAGAGACCCAGTACTTC
-	TRBJ2-2	TRBV6-1	many	CASSELARELFF	TGTGCCAGCAGTGAATTAGCCCGGGAGCTGTTTTTT
-	TRBJ2-5	TRBV9	-	CASSSDGPQETQYF	TGTGCCAGCAGTTCCGACGGACCCCAAGAGACCCAGTACTTC
TRBD2	TRBJ2-3	TRBV27	many	CASSPGLAGVADTQYF	TGTGCCAGCAGCCCAGGACTAGCGGGAGTGGCAGATACGCAGTATTTT
-	TRBJ1-6	TRBV10-1	many	CASSKDGNYSPLHF	TGCGCCAGCAGCAAAGACGGTAACTATTCACCCCTCCACTTT
TRBD1	TRBJ2-2	TRBV30	few	CAWSVRVGTGDAGELFF	TGTGCCTGGAGTGTAAGGGTAGGGACAGGGGACGCCGGGGAGCTGTTTTTT
TRBD2	TRBJ2-7	TRBV12-3/TRBV12-4	-	CASIGTSGGSYEQYF	TGTGCCAGCATAGGGACTAGCGGGGGCTCCTACGAGCAGTACTTC
-	TRBJ2-7	TRBV6-1	few	CATRGAGAFYEQYF	TGTGCCACCCGGGGGGCAGGGGCCTTCTACGAGCAGTACTTC
-	TRBJ2-7	TRBV20-1	many	CSARGGTFYEQYF	TGCAGTGCTAGAGGCGGGACTTTCTACGAGCAGTACTTC
-	TRBJ2-5	TRBV15	few	CATSRGRQGGSVETQYF	TGTGCCACCAGCAGAGGTAGACAGGGAGGTTCAGTCGAGACCCAGTACTTC
-	TRBJ1-2	TRBV18	many	CASSPPSVRSNYGYTF	TGTGCCAGCTCACCTCCCAGCGTAAGATCTAACTATGGCTACACCTTC
-	TRBJ2-7	TRBV9	many	CASSVDTGVGEQYF	TGTGCCAGCAGCGTAGATACGGGAGTGGGCGAGCAGTACTTC
-	TRBJ2-2	TRBV28	many	CASSPGVSTGELFF	TGTGCCAGCAGCCCCGGGGTATCCACCGGGGAGCTGTTTTTT
TRBD2	TRBJ2-5	TRBV28	many	CASSLRGDVETQYF	TGTGCCAGCAGCCTCCGGGGGGACGTTGAGACCCAGTACTTC
TRBD2	TRBJ2-7	TRBV27	many	CASKAGGLYEQYF	TGTGCCAGCAAAGCGGGAGGGCTGTACGAGCAGTACTTC
-	TRBJ1-2	TRBV6-1	many	CATGGSDYGYTF	TGTGCCACCGGAGGGAGTGACTATGGCTACACCTTC
TRBD1	TRBJ2-3	TRBV20-1	-	CSARVGGQGRDTQYF	TGCAGTGCTAGGGTGGGGGGACAGGGGCGGGATACGCAGTATTTT
TRBD2	TRBJ2-2	TRBV6-5	-	CASSYGGVAGELFF	TGTGCCAGCAGTTACGGGGGGGTAGCCGGGGAGCTGTTTTTT
-	TRBJ2-7	TRBV12-3/TRBV12-4	many	CASSLTTGTGVYEQYF	TGTGCCAGCAGTCTAACTACCGGGACCGGAGTCTACGAGCAGTACTTC
TRBD1	TRBJ1-1	TRBV29-1	many	CSARQGSYTEAFF	TGCAGCGCCCGACAGGGATCTTACACTGAAGCTTTCTTT
-	TRBJ2-7	TRBV12-3/TRBV12-4	many	CASSSSGKGGEQYF	TGTGCCAGCAGTTCCTCCGGGAAGGGCGGCGAGCAGTACTTC
-	TRBJ1-2	TRBV27	many	CASSLRSGFYGYTF	TGTGCCAGCAGTTTACGGTCGGGGTTTTATGGCTACACCTTC
TRBD1	TRBJ1-2	TRBV7-8	-	CASSLATGTGVVSTF	TGTGCCAGCAGCTTAGCAACCGGGACAGGGGTTGTTTCCACCTTC
TRBD2	TRBJ2-6	TRBV27	many	CASRGLAGPISGANVLTF	TGTGCCAGCAGAGGACTAGCGGGCCCGATCTCTGGGGCCAACGTCCTGACTTTC
-	TRBJ1-2	TRBV28	many	CASMELNYGYTF	TGTGCCAGCATGGAGCTTAACTATGGCTACACCTTC
TRBD2	TRBJ2-5	TRBV6-2/TRBV6-3	many	CAGSYSIERELETQYF	TGTGCCGGCAGTTACTCGATCGAGCGGGAGTTGGAGACCCAGTACTTC
TRBD1	TRBJ1-1	TRBV6-2/TRBV6-3	-	CASVGQGKSEAFF	TGTGCCAGCGTGGGACAGGGGAAATCTGAAGCTTTCTTT